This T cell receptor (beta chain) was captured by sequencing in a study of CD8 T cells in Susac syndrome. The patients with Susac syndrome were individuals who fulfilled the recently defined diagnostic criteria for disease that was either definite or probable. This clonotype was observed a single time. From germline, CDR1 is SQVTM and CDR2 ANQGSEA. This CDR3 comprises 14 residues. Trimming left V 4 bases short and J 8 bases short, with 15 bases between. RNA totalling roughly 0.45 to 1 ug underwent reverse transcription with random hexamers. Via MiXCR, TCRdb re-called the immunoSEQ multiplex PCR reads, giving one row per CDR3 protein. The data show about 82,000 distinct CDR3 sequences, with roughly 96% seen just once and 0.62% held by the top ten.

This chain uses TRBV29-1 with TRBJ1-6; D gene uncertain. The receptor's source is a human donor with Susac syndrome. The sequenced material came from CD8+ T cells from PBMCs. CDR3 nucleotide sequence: TGCAGCGTTGTGGAGTCAGGCCGAGATTCACCCCTCCACTTT. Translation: CSVVESGRDSPLHF.